The 15 T cell receptor beta chains below all came from one sample that was sequenced in a study of blood T cell repertoires in COVID-19. Profiling relied on immunoSEQ multiplex PCR, and the TCRdb table lists in-frame clones only, not all of them. The sample shows 52,000 or so clones, less than 85% of them seen only once. Sequencing was performed on peripheral blood. All receptors come from a man in his sixties or seventies with active COVID-19.

The rearrangement uses TRBV29-1 and TRBJ2-2, with 10 bases fitting TRBD2. Unmatched junction bases numbered 3, after V lost 4 bases and J lost 4 bases. The CDR3 covers 14 residues. Germline V gives CDR1 SQVTM, CDR2 ANQGSEA. CDR3 DNA sequence: TGCAGCGTTGTAATAGCGGGGGGCACCGGGGAGCTGTTTTTT. Encoded protein: CSVVIAGGTGELFF.

This clone occurred once. The rearrangement uses TRBV28 and TRBJ1-2, with a tentative D call TRBD1 (5 bases). Germline assignment: CDR1 MDHEN and CDR2 SYDVKM. The CDR3 extends over 12 amino acids. Trimming shortened V by 6 bases and J by 8 bases, and 13 bases separated the two germline ends. The CDR3 sequence: CASRPGARGYTF. The CDR3 bases are TGTGCCAGCAGGCCTGGGGCGCGGGGCTACACCTTC.

The CDR3 nucleotides are TGTGCCAGTATCGGACAGGGGGCTAGGAACACTGAAGCTTTCTTT. Amino acids: CASIGQGARNTEAFF. The V and J genes are TRBV19 and TRBJ1-1, with TRBD1 identical over 11 bases. Germline V gene data show CDR1 as LNHDA and CDR2 as SQIVND (reference sequence). V shed 7 bases, J shed 1 base, and the junction held 5 bases outside the gene matches. This CDR3 is built from 15 residues.

This chain connects TRBV11-1 to TRBJ2-5; tentative D call: TRBD2 (6 bases). Between the trimmed V and J ends, which lost 2 bases and 6 bases, there was a span of 19 bases. This CDR3 comprises 16 residues. Germline CDR1 SGHAT, CDR2 FQDESV (reference sequence). The CDR3 DNA follows: TGTGCCAGCAGCTTACCGCGGGACTGGATGACGCAGACCCAGTACTTC. This translates into CASSLPRDWMTQTQYF.

V is TRBV15 and J is TRBJ2-1; 10 nucleotides match TRBD1. V lost 3 bases to trimming and J lost 4 bases; unmatched junction nucleotides: 6. The CDR3 length is 16 residues. CDR1 and CDR2 (germline): LNHNV, YYDKDF (reference sequence). In nucleotides, the CDR3 is TGTGCCACCAGCAGTCCGACAGGGGGCGAGTACAATGAGCAGTTCTTC. Translated: CATSSPTGGEYNEQFF.

The CDR3 reads CASSERRGRGYGYTF. The CDR3 nucleotides are TGTGCCAGCAGTGAACGGAGAGGGAGAGGCTATGGCTACACCTTC. The chain links TRBV2 to TRBJ1-2; D ambiguous. The CDR3 spans 15 residues. Trimming left V 2 bases short and J 4 bases short, with 14 bases between. The V gene's germline CDR1 is SNHLY and CDR2 FYNNEI.

The chain recombines TRBV28 with TRBJ2-7; 7 positions match TRBD2. The junction had 6 bases not matched to a gene; V was cut back by 8 bases and J by 2 bases. The CDR3 is 13 amino acids. Germline V gene sequence: CDR1 MDHEN, CDR2 SYDVKM. The chain's CDR3 is CASHRGGTYEQYF. The DNA for the CDR3 is TGTGCCAGCCACCGCGGGGGAACCTACGAGCAGTACTTC. Full variable domain (outside the CDR3, taken from reference TRBV28 and TRBJ2-7): DVKVTQSSRYLVKRTGEKVFLECVQDMDHENMFWYRQDPGLGLRLIYFSYDVKMKEKGDIPEGYSVSREKKERFSLILESASTNQTSMYLCASHRGGTYEQYFGPGTRLTVT.

The CDR3 loop reads CASSAQNVYTF. CDR3 nucleotides: TGTGCCAGCAGCGCCCAGAACGTCTACACCTTC. The chain employs TRBV9 and TRBJ1-2; no clear D. Germline CDR1 reads SGDLS; CDR2 reads YYNGEE. There are 11 residues in the CDR3. V was cut by 3 bases and J by 10 bases, with 10 bases left in between.

This chain joins TRBV6-6 and TRBJ1-1; 7 bases line up with TRBD1. V shed 5 bases and J 3 bases; nucleotides not matched to a gene: 0. Germline V gene data show CDR1 as MNHNY and CDR2 as SVGAGI (reference sequence). The CDR3 is 12 residues long. CDR3 protein: CASSTGDTEAFF. CDR3 DNA sequence: TGTGCCAGCAGTACAGGGGACACTGAAGCTTTCTTT.

This clone showed up just once. This chain uses TRBV10-3 with TRBJ2-3; 10 nucleotides agree with TRBD2. The V and J ends lost 2 bases and 5 bases, in that order; junction bases with no gene match: 7. This CDR3 region has 16 residues. Germline CDR1 and CDR2: ENHRY and SYGVKD. CDR3 in DNA: TGTGCCATCAGTGAGACTAGCGGGGCCCTAGGAGATACGCAGTATTTT. Protein sequence: CAISETSGALGDTQYF.

The chain joins TRBV15 to TRBJ1-2; no clear D gene. The CDR3 extends over 13 amino acids. V lost 1 base to trimming and J lost 8 bases, with 11 bases between them. The germline CDR1 and CDR2 sequences are LNHNV and YYDKDF (reference sequence). CDR3 amino acids: CATSRVVGRGYTF. Here the CDR3 DNA reads TGTGCCACCAGCAGAGTCGTAGGGAGGGGCTACACCTTC.

The chain is built from TRBV5-5 and TRBJ1-3; D unclear. V was clipped by 5 bases and J by 0 bases, with 12 bases between them. The CDR3 is 15 residues long. Germline CDR1 and CDR2: SGHKS and YYEKEE (reference sequence). CDR3 nucleotides: TGTGCCAGCAGACTAAACCAGAACTCTGGAAACACCATATATTTT. Its translation: CASRLNQNSGNTIYF.

The chain uses TRBV7-9 and TRBJ2-1; TRBD2 matches at 7 bases. Germline V gene data show CDR1 as SEHNR and CDR2 as FQNEAQ (reference sequence). V was pared by 1 base and J by 15 bases, with 3 bases of the junction left unmatched. The CDR3 loop spans 11 amino acids. The CDR3: CASSLGWGGFF. The CDR3 DNA reads TGTGCCAGCAGCTTAGGCTGGGGGGGGTTCTTC.

This sequence joins TRBV12-5 and TRBJ2-3; 9 nucleotides match TRBD2. V lost 6 bases, J lost 3 bases, and 13 bases stayed unmatched. The CDR3 loop spans 17 amino acids. The germline V gene encodes CDR1 LGHNT and CDR2 FRNRAP. The CDR3 bases are TGTGCTAGTGGCCCAAGTCAAGCGGGAGGTTTTACAGATACGCAGTATTTT. This sequence encodes CASGPSQAGGFTDTQYF.

This rearrangement joins TRBV11-3 to TRBJ2-3; D is undetermined. Trimming removed 6 bases at V and 1 base at J, with 8 bases between. The CDR3 has 13 amino acids. Germline CDR1 is SGHNT and CDR2 is YENEEA. The CDR3 DNA is TGTGCCAGCAGTCCAACGGGCACAGATACGCAGTATTTT. Protein product: CASSPTGTDTQYF.